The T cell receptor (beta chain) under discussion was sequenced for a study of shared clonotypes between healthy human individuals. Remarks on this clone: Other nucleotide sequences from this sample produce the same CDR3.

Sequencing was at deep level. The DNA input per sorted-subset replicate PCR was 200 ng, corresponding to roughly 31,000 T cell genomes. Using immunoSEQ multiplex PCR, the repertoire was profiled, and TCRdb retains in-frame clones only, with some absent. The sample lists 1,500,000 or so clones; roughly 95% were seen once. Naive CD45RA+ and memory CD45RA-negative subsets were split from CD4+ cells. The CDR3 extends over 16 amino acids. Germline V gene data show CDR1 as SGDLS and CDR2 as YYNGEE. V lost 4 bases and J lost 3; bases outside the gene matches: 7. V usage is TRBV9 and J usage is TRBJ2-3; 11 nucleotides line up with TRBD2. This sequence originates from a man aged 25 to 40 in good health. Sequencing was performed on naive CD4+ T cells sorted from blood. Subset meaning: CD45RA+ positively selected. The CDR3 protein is CASSPIWTSGTDTQYF. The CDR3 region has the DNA TGTGCCAGCAGCCCCATCTGGACTAGCGGGACAGATACGCAGTATTTT.